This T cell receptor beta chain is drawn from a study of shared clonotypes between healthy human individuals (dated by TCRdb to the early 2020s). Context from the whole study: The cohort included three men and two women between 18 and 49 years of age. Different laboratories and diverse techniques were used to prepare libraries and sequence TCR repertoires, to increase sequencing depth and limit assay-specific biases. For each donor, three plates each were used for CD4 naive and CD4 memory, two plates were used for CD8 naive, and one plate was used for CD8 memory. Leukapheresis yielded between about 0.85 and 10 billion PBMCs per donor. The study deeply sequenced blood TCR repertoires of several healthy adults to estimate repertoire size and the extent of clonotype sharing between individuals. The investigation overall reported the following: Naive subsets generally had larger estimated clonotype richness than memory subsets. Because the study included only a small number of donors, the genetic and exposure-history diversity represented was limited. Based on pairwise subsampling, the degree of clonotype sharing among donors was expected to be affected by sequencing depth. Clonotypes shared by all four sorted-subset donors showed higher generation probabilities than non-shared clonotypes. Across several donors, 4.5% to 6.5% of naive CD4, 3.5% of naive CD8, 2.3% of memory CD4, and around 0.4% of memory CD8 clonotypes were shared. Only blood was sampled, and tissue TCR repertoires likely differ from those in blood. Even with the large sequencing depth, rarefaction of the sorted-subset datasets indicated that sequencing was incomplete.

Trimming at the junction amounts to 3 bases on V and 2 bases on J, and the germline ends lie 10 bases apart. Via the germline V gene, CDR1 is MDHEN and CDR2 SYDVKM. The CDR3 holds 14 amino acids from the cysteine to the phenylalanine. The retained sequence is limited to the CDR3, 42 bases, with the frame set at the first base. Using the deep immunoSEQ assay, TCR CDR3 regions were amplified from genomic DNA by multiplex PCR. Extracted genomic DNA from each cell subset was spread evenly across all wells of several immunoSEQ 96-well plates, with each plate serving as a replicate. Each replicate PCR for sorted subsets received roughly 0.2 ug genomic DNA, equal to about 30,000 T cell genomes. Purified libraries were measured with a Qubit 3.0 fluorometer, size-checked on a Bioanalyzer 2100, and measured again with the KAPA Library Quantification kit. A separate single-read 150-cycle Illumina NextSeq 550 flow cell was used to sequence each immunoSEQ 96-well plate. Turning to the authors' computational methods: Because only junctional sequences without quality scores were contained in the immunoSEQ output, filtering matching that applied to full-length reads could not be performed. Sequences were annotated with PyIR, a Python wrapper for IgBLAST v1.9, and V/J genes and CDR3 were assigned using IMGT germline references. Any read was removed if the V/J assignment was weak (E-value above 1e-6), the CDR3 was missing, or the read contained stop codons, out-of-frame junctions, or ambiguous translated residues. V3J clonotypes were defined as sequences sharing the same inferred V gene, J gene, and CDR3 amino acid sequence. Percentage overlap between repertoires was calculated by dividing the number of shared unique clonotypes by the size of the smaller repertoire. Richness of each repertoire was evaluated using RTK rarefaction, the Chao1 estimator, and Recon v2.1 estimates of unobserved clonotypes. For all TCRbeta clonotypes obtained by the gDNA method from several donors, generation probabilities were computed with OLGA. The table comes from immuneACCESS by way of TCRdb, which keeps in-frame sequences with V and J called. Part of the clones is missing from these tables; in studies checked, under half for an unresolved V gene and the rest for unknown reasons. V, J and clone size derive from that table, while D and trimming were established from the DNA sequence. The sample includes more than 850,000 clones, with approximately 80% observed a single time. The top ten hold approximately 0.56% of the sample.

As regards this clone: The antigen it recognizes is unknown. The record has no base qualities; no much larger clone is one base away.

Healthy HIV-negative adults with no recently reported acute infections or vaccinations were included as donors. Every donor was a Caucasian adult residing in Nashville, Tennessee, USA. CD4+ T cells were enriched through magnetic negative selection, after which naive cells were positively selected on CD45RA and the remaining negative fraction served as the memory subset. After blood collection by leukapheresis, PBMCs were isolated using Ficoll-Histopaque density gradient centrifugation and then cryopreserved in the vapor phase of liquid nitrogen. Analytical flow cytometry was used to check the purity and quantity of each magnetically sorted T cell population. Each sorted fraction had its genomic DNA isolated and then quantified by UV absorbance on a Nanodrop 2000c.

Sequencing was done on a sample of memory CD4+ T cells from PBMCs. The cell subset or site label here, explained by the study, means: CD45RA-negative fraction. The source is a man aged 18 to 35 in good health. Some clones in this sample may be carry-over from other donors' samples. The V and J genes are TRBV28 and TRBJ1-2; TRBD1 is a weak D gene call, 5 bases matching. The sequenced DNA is TGTGCCAGCAGTTTTCGACAGATGAACTATGGCTACACCTTC. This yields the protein CASSFRQMNYGYTF.